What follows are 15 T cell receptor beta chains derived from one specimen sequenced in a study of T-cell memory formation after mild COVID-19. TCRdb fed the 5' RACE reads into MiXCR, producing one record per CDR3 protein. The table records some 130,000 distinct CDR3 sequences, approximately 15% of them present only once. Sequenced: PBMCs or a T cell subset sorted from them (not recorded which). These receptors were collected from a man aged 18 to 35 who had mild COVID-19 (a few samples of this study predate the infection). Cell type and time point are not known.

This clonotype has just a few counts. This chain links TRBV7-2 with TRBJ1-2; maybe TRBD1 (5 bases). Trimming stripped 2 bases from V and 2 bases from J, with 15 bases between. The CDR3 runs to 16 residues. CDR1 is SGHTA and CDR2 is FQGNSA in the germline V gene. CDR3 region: CASSLSIAGQNYGYTF. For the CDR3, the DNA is TGTGCCAGCAGCTTATCAATTGCAGGGCAGAACTATGGCTACACCTTC.

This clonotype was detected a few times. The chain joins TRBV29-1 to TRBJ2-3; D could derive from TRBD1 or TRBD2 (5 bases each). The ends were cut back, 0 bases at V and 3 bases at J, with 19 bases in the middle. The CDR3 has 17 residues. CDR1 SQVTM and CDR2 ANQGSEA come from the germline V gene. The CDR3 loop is CSVEDRTGQGLTDTQYF. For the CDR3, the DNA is TGCAGCGTTGAAGATCGTACGGGGCAGGGTTTAACAGATACGCAGTATTTT.

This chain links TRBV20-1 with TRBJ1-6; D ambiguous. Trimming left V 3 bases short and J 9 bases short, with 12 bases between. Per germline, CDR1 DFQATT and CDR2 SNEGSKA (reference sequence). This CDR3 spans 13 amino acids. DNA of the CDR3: TGCAGTGCTAGCCCGGGGATCCCTTCACCCCTCCACTTT. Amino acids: CSASPGIPSPLHF.

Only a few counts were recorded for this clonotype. The CDR3 nucleotides are TGTGCCAGCAGCTTTACCGGAGGAGGGGAGCTGTTTTTT. This translates into CASSFTGGGELFF. This chain joins TRBV7-3 and TRBJ2-2; possibly TRBD2 for D (5 bases). Trimming stripped 3 bases from V and 8 bases from J, with 10 bases between. There are 13 residues in the CDR3. Germline lookup yields CDR1 SGHTA and CDR2 FQGTGA.

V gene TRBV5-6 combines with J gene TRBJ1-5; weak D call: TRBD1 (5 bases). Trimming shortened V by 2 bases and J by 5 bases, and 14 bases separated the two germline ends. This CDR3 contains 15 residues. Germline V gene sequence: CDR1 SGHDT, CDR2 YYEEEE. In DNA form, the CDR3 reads TGTGCCAGCAGCTTATCCGGGGCCGGGCATCAGCCCCAGCATTTT. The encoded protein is CASSLSGAGHQPQHF.

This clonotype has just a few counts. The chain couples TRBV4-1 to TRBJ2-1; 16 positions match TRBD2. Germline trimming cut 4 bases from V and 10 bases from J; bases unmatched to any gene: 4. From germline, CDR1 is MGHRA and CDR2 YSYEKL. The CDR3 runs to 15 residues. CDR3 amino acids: CASSRGLAGGREQFF. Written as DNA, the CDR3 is TGCGCCAGCAGCCGGGGACTAGCGGGGGGGCGCGAGCAGTTCTTC.

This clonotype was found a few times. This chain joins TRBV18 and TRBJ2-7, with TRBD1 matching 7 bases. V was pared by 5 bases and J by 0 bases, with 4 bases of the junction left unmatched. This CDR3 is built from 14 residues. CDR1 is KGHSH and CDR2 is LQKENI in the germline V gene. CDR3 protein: CASSFGTASYEQYF. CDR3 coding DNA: TGTGCCAGCTCATTTGGGACAGCCTCCTACGAGCAGTACTTC.

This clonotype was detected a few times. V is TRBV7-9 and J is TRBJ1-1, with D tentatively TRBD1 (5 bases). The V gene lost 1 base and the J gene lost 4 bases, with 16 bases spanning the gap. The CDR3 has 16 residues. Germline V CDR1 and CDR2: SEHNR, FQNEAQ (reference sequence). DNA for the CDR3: TGTGCCAGCAGCTTAGGCGGGGCTTTATCTATCACTGAAGCTTTCTTT. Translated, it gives CASSLGGALSITEAFF.

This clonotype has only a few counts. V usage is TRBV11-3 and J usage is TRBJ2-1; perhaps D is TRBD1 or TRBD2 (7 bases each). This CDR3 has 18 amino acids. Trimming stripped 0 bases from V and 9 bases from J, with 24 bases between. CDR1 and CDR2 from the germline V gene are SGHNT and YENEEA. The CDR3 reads CASSLDQGGTASSGEQFF. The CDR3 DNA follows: TGTGCCAGCAGCTTAGATCAGGGAGGGACAGCCTCATCGGGTGAGCAGTTCTTC.

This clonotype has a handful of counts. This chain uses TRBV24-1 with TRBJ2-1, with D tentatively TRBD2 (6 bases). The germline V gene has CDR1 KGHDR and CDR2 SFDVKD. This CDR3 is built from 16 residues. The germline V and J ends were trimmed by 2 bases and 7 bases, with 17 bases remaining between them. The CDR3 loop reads CATSDSGVPGGNEQFF. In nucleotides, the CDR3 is TGTGCCACCAGTGATTCGGGGGTCCCCGGGGGTAATGAGCAGTTCTTC.

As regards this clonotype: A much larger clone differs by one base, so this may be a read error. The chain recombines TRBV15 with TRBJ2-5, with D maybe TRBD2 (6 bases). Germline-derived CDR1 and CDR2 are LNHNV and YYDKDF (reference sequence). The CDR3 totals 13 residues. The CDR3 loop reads CATSRVGRETHYF. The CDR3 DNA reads TGTGCCACCAGCAGAGTCGGGAGAGAGACCCATTACTTC.

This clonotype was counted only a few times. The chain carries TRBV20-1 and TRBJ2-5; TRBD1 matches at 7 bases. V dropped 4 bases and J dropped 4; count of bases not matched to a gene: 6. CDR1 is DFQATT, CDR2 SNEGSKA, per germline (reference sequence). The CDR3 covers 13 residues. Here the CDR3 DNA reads TGCAGTGCTAAGGGGGCCATTAGAGAGACCCAGTACTTC. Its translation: CSAKGAIRETQYF.

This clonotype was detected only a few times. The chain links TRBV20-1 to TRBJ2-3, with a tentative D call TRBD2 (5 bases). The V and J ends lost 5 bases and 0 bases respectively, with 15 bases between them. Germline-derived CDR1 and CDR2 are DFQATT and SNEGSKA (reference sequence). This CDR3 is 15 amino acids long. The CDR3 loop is CSAGLGASSTDTQYF. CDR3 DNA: TGCAGTGCTGGGCTGGGAGCGTCTAGCACAGATACGCAGTATTTT.

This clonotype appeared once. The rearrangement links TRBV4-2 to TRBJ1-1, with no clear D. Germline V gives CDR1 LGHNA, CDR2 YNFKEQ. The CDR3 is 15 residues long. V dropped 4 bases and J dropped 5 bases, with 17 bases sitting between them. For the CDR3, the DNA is TGTGCCAGCAGCCCACCACGGGCTTCGGTAACTGAAGCTTTCTTT. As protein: CASSPPRASVTEAFF.

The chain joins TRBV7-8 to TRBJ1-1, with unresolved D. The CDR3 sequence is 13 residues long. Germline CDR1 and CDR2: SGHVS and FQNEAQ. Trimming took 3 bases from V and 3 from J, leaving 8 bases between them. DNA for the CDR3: TGTGCCAGCAGCTTCCAGGTGGACACTGAAGCTTTCTTT. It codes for CASSFQVDTEAFF.